What follows are 29 T cell receptor beta chains derived from one specimen sequenced in a study of shared clonotypes between healthy human individuals. Assay: immunoSEQ multiplex PCR; the TCRdb copy retains only in-frame clones and omits some. The sample records about a million clones, about 80% being singletons. Sequenced material: memory CD4+ T cells from PBMCs. Specified subset: CD45RA-negative fraction. These receptors were collected from a man younger than 35 in good health. Some clones in this sample may be carry-over from other donors' samples.

Here the CDR3 DNA reads TGCGCCAGCAGCCGCATCGGGGCTGGGGCCAACGTCCTGACTTTC. Translating it yields CASSRIGAGANVLTF. V and J are TRBV4-1 and TRBJ2-6; the D gene is possibly TRBD2 (5 bases). Deletions cut 4 bases from V and 2 bases from J, with 9 bases between. This CDR3 spans 15 amino acids. Germline CDR1 and CDR2: MGHRA and YSYEKL.

The chain has TRBV20-1 and TRBJ2-3; no clear D gene. The CDR3 has 11 amino acids. Trimming left V 5 bases short and J 6 bases short, with 9 bases between. The V gene's germline CDR1 is DFQATT and CDR2 SNEGSKA (reference sequence). The DNA for the CDR3 is TGCAGTGCTGCTGTAGGGGATACGCAGTATTTT. Protein product: CSAAVGDTQYF.

This chain connects TRBV6-1 to TRBJ2-2, with D perhaps TRBD2 (6 bases). This CDR3 has 14 residues. V lost 7 bases to trimming and J lost 3 bases, with 12 bases between them. CDR1 and CDR2 from the germline V gene are MNHNS and SASEGT. The DNA of the CDR3 is TGTGCCAGCATGAGAAGGGAGGACACCGGGGAGCTGTTTTTT. This sequence encodes CASMRREDTGELFF.

The rearrangement links TRBV7-6 to TRBJ2-2; D is undetermined. The V end lost 5 bases, the J end lost 2 bases, and 18 bases lay between the germline ends. Germline V gene sequence: CDR1 SGHVS, CDR2 FNYEAQ. The CDR3 extends over 17 amino acids. As DNA, the CDR3 is TGTGCCAGCAGCCCCCGGTGGACCGTTGCCAACACCGGGGAGCTGTTTTTT. Its protein is CASSPRWTVANTGELFF.

The chain combines TRBV5-1 with TRBJ2-6; 8 bases line up with TRBD1. The CDR3 contains 17 residues. The germline gives CDR1 SGHRS, CDR2 YFSETQ. With V trimmed by 9 bases and J by 2 bases, 13 bases remained unmatched. As DNA, the CDR3 is TGCGCCACCAAGGCGGGGCAGGGGGCTGCTGGGGCCAACGTCCTGACTTTC. As protein: CATKAGQGAAGANVLTF.

The chain has TRBV10-3 and TRBJ2-3; possibly TRBD1 or TRBD2 for D (6 bases each). Germline V gene lookup returns CDR1 ENHRY and CDR2 SYGVKD. The CDR3 length is 14 residues. The ends were cut back, 7 bases at V and 1 base at J, with 12 bases in the middle. The CDR3 reads CAITTEGGTDTQYF. In nucleotides, the CDR3 is TGTGCCATCACGACGGAGGGGGGCACAGATACGCAGTATTTT.

This clone was counted only a few times. The rearrangement uses TRBV21-1 and TRBJ1-2. TRBV21-1 is reported as a pseudogene. This CDR3 has 12 amino acids. The CDR3 DNA is TGTGCCAGCAGCAAAGCTGCCTATGGCTACACCTTC. Protein product: CASSKAAYGYTF.

As to this clone: Given a much more abundant clone one base away, this may be a read error. This sample also contains other DNA sequences that code for the same CDR3. This sequence joins TRBV5-1 and TRBJ2-3; no clear D gene. Germline assignment: CDR1 SGHRS and CDR2 YFSETQ. This CDR3 contains 14 residues. Trimming pared 0 bases from V and 0 bases from J, leaving 5 bases between. The CDR3 loop reads CASSLGTSTDTQYF. CDR3 coding DNA: TGCGCCAGCAGCTTGGGCACTAGCACAGATACGCAGTATTTT.

The chain combines TRBV5-1 with TRBJ2-5, with D maybe TRBD2 (6 bases). V was trimmed by 0 bases and J by 5 bases, leaving 8 bases between them. CDR3 length equals 13 residues. Germline V gene data show CDR1 as SGHRS and CDR2 as YFSETQ. CDR3 protein: CASSLGLVETQYF. The CDR3 DNA sequence: TGCGCCAGCAGCTTGGGACTAGTGGAGACCCAGTACTTC.

CDR3 sequence: CASSVRVGGATDTQYF. The CDR3 DNA is TGTGCCAGCAGCGTTCGCGTGGGGGGCGCCACAGATACGCAGTATTTT. The genes are TRBV5-6 and TRBJ2-3; either TRBD1 or TRBD2 may fit D (6 bases each). V dropped 4 bases and J dropped 2 bases, with 17 bases sitting between them. CDR3 length equals 16 residues. The germline V gene has CDR1 SGHDT and CDR2 YYEEEE.

Regarding this clone: The sample carries other DNA sequences with the same CDR3. V and J are TRBV7-9 and TRBJ1-1; D unresolved. The CDR3 is 13 amino acids. Germline V gene sequence: CDR1 SEHNR, CDR2 FQNEAQ (reference sequence). V was cut by 1 base and J by 6 bases, with 9 bases left in between. CDR3 nucleotides: TGTGCCAGCAGCTTAGAGGGCGGAGCTGAAGCTTTCTTT. Translated: CASSLEGGAEAFF.

This rearrangement joins TRBV7-9 to TRBJ2-1, with 9 bases lining up with TRBD2. This CDR3 has 15 amino acids. The germline V gene encodes CDR1 SEHNR and CDR2 FQNEAQ (reference sequence). The J segment lost 8 bases and the V segment lost 7 bases, leaving 12 bases of the junction unmatched. The CDR3 sequence is CASILGSGRFYEQFF. CDR3 nucleotides: TGTGCCAGCATCCTGGGAAGCGGGAGGTTCTATGAGCAGTTCTTC.

This clone was seen a single time. The V call is TRBV19, the J call TRBJ1-1, with a possible D match to TRBD1 (5 bases). The CDR3 is 15 residues long. Germline CDR1 reads LNHDA; CDR2 reads SQIVND (reference sequence). V lost 10 bases and J 0 bases, leaving 18 bases between the germline ends. The CDR3 DNA follows: TGTGCCACCACCGGACCGGGACGGATGAACACTGAAGCTTTCTTT. Its protein is CATTGPGRMNTEAFF.

The chain uses TRBV2 and TRBJ2-5, with D perhaps TRBD2 (5 bases). The V gene lost 7 bases and the J gene lost 2 bases, with 11 bases spanning the gap. The germline CDR1 and CDR2 sequences are SNHLY and FYNNEI. The CDR3 runs to 13 residues. The CDR3 region is CASMREAQETQYF. DNA for the CDR3: TGTGCCAGCATGAGGGAAGCTCAAGAGACCCAGTACTTC.

The chain combines TRBV28 with TRBJ1-1; possibly TRBD1 for D (6 bases). The CDR3 spans 15 residues. Germline CDR1 is MDHEN and CDR2 is SYDVKM. V shed 5 bases and J shed 5 bases, with 18 bases lying between them. CDR3: CASSPPGQGRTEAFF. DNA of the CDR3: TGTGCCAGCAGTCCCCCCGGGCAGGGGAGAACTGAAGCTTTCTTT.

This clone was seen a single time. The same CDR3 also results from other DNA sequences found in this sample. J is TRBJ2-5 and V is TRBV5-1; D not resolved. The V end lost 2 bases, the J end lost 4 bases, and 3 bases lay between the germline ends. Germline V gives CDR1 SGHRS, CDR2 YFSETQ. The CDR3 covers 11 residues. The CDR3 region has the DNA TGCGCCAGCAGCTTCACAGAGACCCAGTACTTC. Its protein product is CASSFTETQYF. Complete variable domain (other parts from reference TRBV5-1 and TRBJ2-5): KAGVTQTPRYLIKTRGQQVTLSCSPISGHRSVSWYQQTPGQGLQFLFEYFSETQRNKGNFPGRFSGRQFSNSRSEMNVSTLELGDSALYLCASSFTETQYFGPGTRLLVL.

The genes are TRBV28 and TRBJ2-1, with 12 bases aligning to TRBD2. CDR3 length equals 16 residues. Unmatched junction bases numbered 6, after V lost 4 bases and J lost 5 bases. From germline, CDR1 is MDHEN and CDR2 SYDVKM. CDR3 DNA: TGTGCCAGCAGTTCCACTAGCGGGGGGTCGCACAATGAGCAGTTCTTC. Translating gives CASSSTSGGSHNEQFF.

The V and J genes are TRBV29-1 and TRBJ2-7, with 12 positions matching TRBD1. The CDR3 has 15 amino acids. The germline V gene has CDR1 SQVTM and CDR2 ANQGSEA. The trim removed 7 bases at V and 4 bases at J, leaving 11 bases unmatched. CDR3 DNA sequence: TGCAGCGCAATAACCGGGACAGGGGGCTTTTACGAGCAGTACTTC. This gives the protein CSAITGTGGFYEQYF.

This clone came up a few times. The rearrangement joins TRBV5-4 to TRBJ2-5; 7 nucleotides line up with TRBD1. Germline-derived CDR1 and CDR2 are SGHNT and YYREEE (reference sequence). The CDR3 runs to 15 residues. With 7 bases clipped from V and 2 bases from J, the junction kept 11 bases outside the gene matches. CDR3 DNA: TGTGCCAGCGGTCAAGGCTTGGGACAGCAAGAGACCCAGTACTTC. Translation gives CASGQGLGQQETQYF.

This chain links TRBV9 with TRBJ2-2; 7 nucleotides match TRBD2. Germline V gene sequence: CDR1 SGDLS, CDR2 YYNGEE. The CDR3 covers 16 residues. V was pared by 4 bases and J by 3 bases, with 9 bases of the junction left unmatched. CDR3 coding DNA: TGTGCCAGCAGCCTTAGGGAGGGGCCGGACACCGGGGAGCTGTTTTTT. The encoded protein is CASSLREGPDTGELFF.

The chain links TRBV19 to TRBJ2-7; D gene unclear. The germline V gene has CDR1 LNHDA and CDR2 SQIVND (reference sequence). This CDR3 comprises 14 residues. The V end lost 3 bases, the J end lost 1 base, and 10 bases lay between the germline ends. The CDR3 nucleotides are TGTGCCAGTAGTATGTCAGGTCAGTCCTACGAGCAGTACTTC. Translated: CASSMSGQSYEQYF.

This clone turned up a few times. The chain couples TRBV28 to TRBJ2-7; 10 nucleotides align to TRBD1. After removal of 3 bases from V and 3 bases from J, the junction contained 8 bases not matched to a gene. The length of the CDR3 is 16 residues. Per germline, CDR1 MDHEN and CDR2 SYDVKM. The CDR3, as DNA: TGTGCCAGCAGTTTCCCCGGGACAGGGGCAATCTACGAGCAGTACTTC. Encoded protein: CASSFPGTGAIYEQYF.

The chain carries TRBV7-2 and TRBJ2-3, with 8 bases identical to TRBD1. V dropped 5 bases and J dropped 2; count of bases not matched to a gene: 9. Per germline, CDR1 SGHTA and CDR2 FQGNSA. This CDR3 is 16 amino acids long. CDR3 DNA: TGTGCCAGCAGCCCCCAGTGGACAGGGCCCACAGATACGCAGTATTTT. Translation gives CASSPQWTGPTDTQYF.

The chain recombines TRBV28 with TRBJ2-2; 9 bases align to TRBD1. Germline V gives CDR1 MDHEN, CDR2 SYDVKM. This CDR3 has 14 amino acids. The CDR3, as DNA: TGTGCAGTCCGGGACAGGGTACCCACCGGGGAGCTGTTTTTT. Protein: CAVRDRVPTGELFF.

The CDR3 nucleotides are TGCGCCAGCAGTGAGAGTTGGGGGGTCCAGTCGGCTGGCTACACCTTC. Protein: CASSESWGVQSAGYTF. V is TRBV10-2 and J is TRBJ1-2, with D perhaps matching TRBD1 (5 bases). V was trimmed by 2 bases and J by 7 bases, leaving 20 bases between them. The length of the CDR3 is 16 residues. Germline assignment: CDR1 WSHSY and CDR2 SAAADI.

This clone was found many times. The J gene is TRBJ2-7, the V gene TRBV11-2; D unresolved. CDR3 size: 14 residues. The V gene's germline CDR1 is SGHAT and CDR2 FQNNGV. The V gene lost 2 bases and the J gene lost 3 bases, with 11 bases spanning the gap. CDR3 in amino acids: CASSLMGQNYEQYF. DNA of the CDR3: TGTGCCAGCAGCTTAATGGGCCAGAACTACGAGCAGTACTTC. Looking up the rest from reference TRBV11-2 and TRBJ2-7 gives the full variable domain: EAGVAQSPRYKIIEKRQSVAFWCNPISGHATLYWYQQILGQGPKLLIQFQNNGVVDDSQLPKDRFSAERLKGVDSTLKIQPAKLEDSAVYLCASSLMGQNYEQYFGPGTRLTVT.

This chain connects TRBV11-3 to TRBJ2-7; D not resolved. Trimming took off 3 bases at V and 2 bases at J, with 11 bases between the two ends. Germline CDR1 is SGHNT and CDR2 is YENEEA. This CDR3 contains 14 residues. The CDR3 reads CASSFPTATYEQYF. CDR3 in DNA: TGTGCCAGCAGCTTCCCCACCGCTACCTACGAGCAGTACTTC.

This chain links TRBV2 with TRBJ1-4; D call uncertain. The V end lost 2 bases, the J end lost 4 bases, and 11 bases lay between the germline ends. In germline, CDR1 is SNHLY, CDR2 FYNNEI. The CDR3 runs 15 residues. CDR3 loop: CASSELLGNNEKLFF. DNA for the CDR3: TGTGCCAGCAGTGAACTCCTGGGAAATAATGAAAAACTGTTTTTT.

The chain uses TRBV11-2 and TRBJ2-1; 8 bases agree with TRBD1. Germline V gene sequence: CDR1 SGHAT, CDR2 FQNNGV. After removal of 5 bases from V and 8 bases from J, the junction contained 5 bases not matched to a gene. The CDR3 runs 13 residues. The DNA of the CDR3 is TGTGCCAGCAGCCAGGGGGCCAATCATGAGCAGTTCTTC. Encoded protein: CASSQGANHEQFF.